This T cell receptor beta chain is from a study of cytomegalovirus exposure and HLA in healthy donors. General observations from the study: Solely CMV serostatus was available to characterize immune exposure. Presence/absence analyses assumed roughly uniform sequencing depth across donors, which may not hold.

On this clone itself: The antigen is not known.

PCR employed 60 Vbeta and 13 Jbeta primers. Method: immunoSEQ multiplex PCR; TCRdb's copy keeps in-frame clones and lacks some. The data contain under 150,000 clones, just under 80% of them singletons. Sequences were obtained from PBMCs. The clonotype originates from a woman between 18 and 29 years old in good health and CMV-seronegative.

CDR3: CASSPGGTNYGYTF. The CDR3 region has the DNA TGTGCCAGCTCACCAGGCGGTACTAACTATGGCTACACCTTC. V is TRBV18 and J is TRBJ1-2; D is unresolved. V was clipped by 2 bases and J by 0 bases, with 7 bases between them. Germline-derived CDR1 and CDR2 are KGHSH and LQKENI. The CDR3 contains 14 residues.